The TCR beta chain described here comes from a study of CD8+ T cells in alopecia areata. Study-level points and caveats: Alopecia totalis/universalis scalp especially showed more expanded CD8+ clones than normal scalp.

Turning to this clone: The antigen is not known.

Once RNA had been extracted, it was reverse transcribed into cDNA to act as the sequencing template. TCRdb's table, derived via immunoSEQ multiplex PCR, lists solely in-frame clones and lacks some. This sample yields almost 250,000 clones, of which around 67% are seen a single time; around 1.2% belongs to the top ten. V lost 1 base to trimming and J lost 2 bases, with 12 bases between them. CDR3 length equals 15 residues. Germline V gene data show CDR1 as SGDLS and CDR2 as YYNGEE. The investigators collected lesional scalp punch biopsies and peripheral blood from alopecia areata patients. The authors sorted CD4+ and CD8+ T cells from PBMCs.

Sequenced material: CD4+ T cells sorted from blood, taken at week 0. The receptor was derived from a human donor with alopecia areata. The chain joins TRBV9 to TRBJ1-1; D might be TRBD1 (6 bases). The CDR3 loop reads CASSVSPDSNTEAFF. The CDR3 nucleotides read TGTGCCAGCAGCGTATCCCCGGACAGTAACACTGAAGCTTTCTTT.